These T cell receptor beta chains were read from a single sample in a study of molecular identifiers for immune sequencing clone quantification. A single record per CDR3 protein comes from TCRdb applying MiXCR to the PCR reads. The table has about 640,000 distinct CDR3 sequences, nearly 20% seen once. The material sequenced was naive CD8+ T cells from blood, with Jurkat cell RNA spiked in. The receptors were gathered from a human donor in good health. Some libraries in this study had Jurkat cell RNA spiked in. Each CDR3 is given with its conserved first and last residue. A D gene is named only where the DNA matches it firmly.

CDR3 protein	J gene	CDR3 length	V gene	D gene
CASSLGGLAGGLYNEQFF	TRBJ2-1	18	TRBV7-2	TRBD2
CASSLDGGAAYEQYF	TRBJ2-7	15	TRBV7-2	TRBD2
CASSQPTHGGEAFF	TRBJ1-1	14	TRBV14	.
CSARDIPRHSLGEQYF	TRBJ2-7	16	TRBV20-1	.
CASSLFLAGAASTDTQYF	TRBJ2-3	18	TRBV5-5	TRBD2
CATSRDIEMREQYF	TRBJ2-7	14	TRBV15	.
CASSVGDTIYF	TRBJ1-3	11	TRBV9	.
CAISQLRGPVSGNTIYF	TRBJ1-3	17	TRBV4-3	.
CASSQDRLDRNTEAFF	TRBJ1-1	16	TRBV4-3	.
CASSSGTGSQPQHF	TRBJ1-5	14	TRBV28	TRBD1
CASSSGQHSCNSPLHF	TRBJ1-6	16	TRBV6-2/TRBV6-3	TRBD1
CASSLRPSGSMDTGGLFF	TRBJ2-2	18	TRBV27	TRBD2
CSVEVGEQYF	TRBJ2-7	10	TRBV29-1	.
CASRPGANTEAFF	TRBJ1-1	13	TRBV19	.
CASSLGPSGYNEQFF	TRBJ2-1	15	TRBV27	TRBD2
CATSSDLWNSPLHF	TRBJ1-6	14	TRBV15	.
CASSQGATNTGELFF	TRBJ2-2	15	TRBV4-3	.
CATKLGLAGVAAKNIQYF	TRBJ2-4	18	TRBV12-5	TRBD2
CASSHTGPGGAFF	TRBJ1-1	13	TRBV12-3/TRBV12-4	.
CASSHFSGSYEQYF	TRBJ2-7	14	TRBV4-2	.
CASSLEDSTNTEAFF	TRBJ1-1	15	TRBV5-1	.
CATSASDPGNTEAFF	TRBJ1-1	15	TRBV7-9	.
CAAAGTLNTEAFF	TRBJ1-1	13	TRBV6-6	.
CASSQGGADEQYF	TRBJ2-7	13	TRBV4-1	TRBD2
CASGTRLSF	TRBJ1-2	9	TRBV6-2/TRBV6-3	.
CASSPVAGVTYEQYF	TRBJ2-7	15	TRBV5-1	TRBD2
CASSEDSQNEKLFF	TRBJ1-4	14	TRBV6-1	.
CASSFLNNPRPHYGYTF	TRBJ1-2	17	TRBV5-6	.
CASSQEGLASHEQFF	TRBJ2-1	15	TRBV14	TRBD2
CASSDTIWNEQFF	TRBJ2-1	13	TRBV6-4	.
CASSLDRGIDSPLHF	TRBJ1-6	15	TRBV7-6	.
CASSQDDAISTDTQYF	TRBJ2-3	16	TRBV4-3	.
CAISESPAGGYTDTQYF	TRBJ2-3	17	TRBV10-3	TRBD2
CASSFSSTAYYEQYF	TRBJ2-7	15	TRBV5-1	.
CASRITAWDGYTF	TRBJ1-2	13	TRBV12-3/TRBV12-4	.
CASSLVRIVASGPFSTDTQYF	TRBJ2-3	21	TRBV7-9	TRBD2
CASLGQGAGFGELFF	TRBJ2-2	15	TRBV7-9	TRBD1
CASSPGQGMADTQYF	TRBJ2-3	15	TRBV5-6	TRBD1
CAISESGGAAGELFF	TRBJ2-2	15	TRBV10-3	.
CASSLSDVPWETQYF	TRBJ2-5	15	TRBV5-6	.
CASSVGTSGGYEQYF	TRBJ2-7	15	TRBV9	TRBD2
CASRTTDTQYF	TRBJ2-3	11	TRBV19	.
CSASGTDHNEQFF	TRBJ2-1	13	TRBV20-1	TRBD1
CATSEPLRGEYQETQYF	TRBJ2-5	17	TRBV24-1	.
CASSETDRGPLDSPLHF	TRBJ1-6	17	TRBV2	TRBD1
CAWSVGTYEQYF	TRBJ2-7	12	TRBV30	.
CASSREGPTTDTQYF	TRBJ2-3	15	TRBV7-2	.
CASSLRSGWGSVETQYF	TRBJ2-5	17	TRBV13	.
CASTVTDSGVYGYTF	TRBJ1-2	15	TRBV6-6	.
CASSPRAGGLYEQYF	TRBJ2-7	15	TRBV5-1	TRBD2
CASRLTGSIYEQYF	TRBJ2-7	14	TRBV6-2/TRBV6-3	TRBD1
CASSLQRAGDEAFF	TRBJ1-1	14	TRBV28	.
CASLGTGGEQYF	TRBJ2-7	12	TRBV2	TRBD1
CASSLAGGREQYF	TRBJ2-7	13	TRBV7-3	.
CASSFAAGGYEQYF	TRBJ2-7	14	TRBV27	TRBD2
CASSLTGNTAKNIQYF	TRBJ2-4	16	TRBV28	.
CSARSIDRDSTDTQYF	TRBJ2-3	16	TRBV20-1	TRBD1